This T cell receptor beta chain was sequenced during a study of cytomegalovirus exposure and HLA in healthy donors. Findings of the study overall: High sensitivity and specificity were reportedly achieved when the classifier diagnosed cytomegalovirus status. Across donors, most TCRs were seen rarely, yet some public ones were widespread. Cytomegalovirus-associated status was assigned to around 160 TCR beta chains.

About this clone: The target antigen is unknown.

The donors were in the approximately 120-subject validation cohort, distinct from the roughly 600-subject first cohort. TCRdb's copy holds only in-frame clones and misses some; the assay was immunoSEQ multiplex PCR. The sample lists about 110,000 clones; under 97% were seen once. The V end was cut by 9 bases, the J end by 1 base, with 17 bases between. The CDR3 length is 14 residues. CDR1 and CDR2 (germline): SGHNT, YYREEE (reference sequence). This sequence was found in a woman aged 18-29 years in good health and CMV-seronegative. The genes are TRBV5-4 and TRBJ2-7; D is perhaps TRBD2 (5 bases). The material sequenced was PBMCs. CDR3 nucleotides: TGTGCCACTACTCGGAGAGGGCAGTCCTACGAGCAGTACTTC. Translation gives CATTRRGQSYEQYF.